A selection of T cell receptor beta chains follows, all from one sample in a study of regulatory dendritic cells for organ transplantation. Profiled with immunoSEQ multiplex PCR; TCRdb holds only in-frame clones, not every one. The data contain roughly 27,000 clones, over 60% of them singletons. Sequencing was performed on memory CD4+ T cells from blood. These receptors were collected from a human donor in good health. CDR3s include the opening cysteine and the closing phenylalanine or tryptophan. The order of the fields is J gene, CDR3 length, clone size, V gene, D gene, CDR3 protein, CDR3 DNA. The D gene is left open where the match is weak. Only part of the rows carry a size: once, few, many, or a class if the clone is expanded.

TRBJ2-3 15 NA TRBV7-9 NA CASSLVGAVADTQYF TGTGCCAGCAGCTTAGTGGGGGCGGTGGCAGATACGCAGTATTTT
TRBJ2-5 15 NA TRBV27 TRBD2 CASSLSRLAGETQYF TGTGCCAGCAGTTTATCGAGACTAGCGGGAGAGACCCAGTACTTC
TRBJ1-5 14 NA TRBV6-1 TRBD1 CASTRQGGSLPQHF TGTGCCAGCACCAGACAGGGGGGTAGTCTGCCCCAGCATTTT
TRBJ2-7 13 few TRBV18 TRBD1 CASSQGQGEEQYF TGTGCCAGCTCTCAGGGACAGGGTGAAGAGCAGTACTTC
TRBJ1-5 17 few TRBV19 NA CASTNPPGAPNNQPQHF TGTGCCAGTACCAACCCCCCAGGGGCCCCTAACAATCAGCCCCAGCATTTT
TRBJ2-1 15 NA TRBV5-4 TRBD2 CASSSTSGSYNEQFF TGTGCCAGCAGCAGCACTAGCGGCTCCTACAATGAGCAGTTCTTC
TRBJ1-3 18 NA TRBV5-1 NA CASSLDPPSASSGNTIYF TGCGCCAGCAGCTTAGATCCCCCCTCGGCTAGCTCTGGAAACACCATATATTTT
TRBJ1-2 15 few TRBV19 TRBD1 CASSPSSGTGYGYTF TGTGCCAGTAGTCCGTCTTCCGGGACAGGCTATGGCTACACCTTC
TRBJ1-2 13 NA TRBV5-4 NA CASSFGDGYGYTF TGTGCCAGCAGCTTTGGAGACGGCTATGGCTACACCTTC
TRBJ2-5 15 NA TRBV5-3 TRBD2 CARSCPGGGQETQYF TGTGCCAGAAGCTGCCCTGGGGGGGGACAAGAGACCCAGTACTTC
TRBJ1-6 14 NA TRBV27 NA CASRGGSYNSPLHF TGTGCCAGCAGGGGGGGCTCCTATAATTCACCCCTCCACTTT
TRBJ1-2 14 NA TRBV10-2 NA CASSEKGINYGYTF TGCGCCAGCAGTGAGAAGGGGATAAACTATGGCTACACCTTC
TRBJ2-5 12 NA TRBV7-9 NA CASSPRGETQYF TGTGCCAGCAGCCCCCGAGGGGAGACCCAGTACTTC
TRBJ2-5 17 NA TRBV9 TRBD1 CARVRDRGRLMVETQYF TGTGCCAGAGTCCGGGACAGGGGACGACTGATGGTAGAGACCCAGTACTTC
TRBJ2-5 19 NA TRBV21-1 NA CASSKKRLAGSSGQETQYF TGTGCCAGCAGCAAAAAACGACTAGCGGGAAGCTCTGGCCAAGAGACCCAGTACTTC
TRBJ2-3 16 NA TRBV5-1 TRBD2 CASSLWASGDTDTQYF TGCGCCAGCAGCTTGTGGGCTAGCGGTGACACAGATACGCAGTATTTT
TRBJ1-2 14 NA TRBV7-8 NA CASSLDQGTGGYTF TGTGCCAGCAGCTTAGATCAGGGGACTGGTGGCTACACCTTC
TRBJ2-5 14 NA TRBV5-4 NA CASSLARGEETQYF TGTGCCAGCAGCTTGGCCCGAGGGGAAGAGACCCAGTACTTC
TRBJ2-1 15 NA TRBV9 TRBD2 CASSVVGGGYNEQFF TGTGCCAGCAGCGTAGTTGGCGGGGGCTACAATGAGCAGTTCTTC
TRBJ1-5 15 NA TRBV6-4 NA CASSPQKGSNQPQHF TGTGCCAGCAGTCCCCAGAAAGGGAGCAATCAGCCCCAGCATTTT
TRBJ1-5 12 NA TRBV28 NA CASSVGGQPQHF TGTGCCAGCAGTGTAGGGGGACAGCCCCAGCATTTT
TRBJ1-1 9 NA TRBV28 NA CASTREAFF TGTGCCAGCACCAGGGAAGCTTTCTTT
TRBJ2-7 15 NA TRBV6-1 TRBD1 CASKTAGTGAYEQYF TGTGCCAGCAAAACAGCCGGGACAGGCGCCTACGAGCAGTACTTC
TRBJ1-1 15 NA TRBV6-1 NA CASSEFLGLRTEAFF TGTGCCAGCAGTGAATTCTTGGGGCTTCGCACTGAAGCTTTCTTT
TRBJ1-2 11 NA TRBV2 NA CASSGAGGYTF TGTGCCAGCAGTGGGGCAGGAGGCTACACCTTC
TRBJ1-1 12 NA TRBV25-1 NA CASSEYGAEAFF TGTGCCAGCAGTGAATACGGGGCTGAAGCTTTCTTT
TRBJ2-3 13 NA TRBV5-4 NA CASSWDGTDTQYF TGTGCCAGCAGCTGGGACGGCACAGATACGCAGTATTTT
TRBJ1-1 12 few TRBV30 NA CAWGPSGLRAFF TGTGCCTGGGGCCCCTCCGGGTTACGGGCTTTCTTT
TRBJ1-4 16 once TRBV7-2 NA CASSLVSFGGNEKLFF TGTGCCAGCAGCTTAGTTTCGTTCGGGGGGAATGAAAAACTGTTTTTT
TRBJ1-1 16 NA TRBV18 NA CASSLPWGNMNTEAFF TGTGCCAGCTCACTCCCTTGGGGTAACATGAACACTGAAGCTTTCTTT
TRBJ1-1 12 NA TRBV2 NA CASRTDSASAFF TGTGCCAGCAGAACCGACTCCGCGTCAGCTTTCTTT
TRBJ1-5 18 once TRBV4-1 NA CASSQDSLPAYSNQPQHF TGCGCCAGCAGCCAAGATTCTCTTCCGGCCTATAGCAATCAGCCCCAGCATTTT
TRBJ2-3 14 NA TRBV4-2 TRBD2 CASSQERSSGAQYF TGTGCCAGCAGCCAAGAAAGGTCTAGCGGGGCCCAGTATTTT
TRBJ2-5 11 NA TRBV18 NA CASSRQETQYF TGTGCCAGCTCGCGTCAAGAGACCCAGTACTTC
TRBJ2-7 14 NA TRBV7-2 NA CASSLVNAAYEQYF TGTGCCAGCAGCTTAGTCAACGCTGCCTACGAGCAGTACTTC
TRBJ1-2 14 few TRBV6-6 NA CASSYSGANYGYTF TGTGCCAGCAGTTACTCAGGGGCTAACTATGGCTACACCTTC
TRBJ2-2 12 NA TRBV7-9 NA CASSWNTGELFF TGTGCCAGCAGCTGGAACACCGGGGAGCTGTTTTTT
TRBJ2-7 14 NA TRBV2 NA CASSEQGEGYEQYF TGTGCCAGCAGTGAGCAGGGAGAGGGTTACGAGCAGTACTTC
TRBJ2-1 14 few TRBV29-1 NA CSVDTGLPYNEQFF TGCAGCGTTGATACGGGACTGCCCTACAATGAGCAGTTCTTC
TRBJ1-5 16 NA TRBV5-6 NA CASSLAREHSNQPQHF TGTGCCAGCAGCTTGGCCAGAGAACATAGCAATCAGCCCCAGCATTTT